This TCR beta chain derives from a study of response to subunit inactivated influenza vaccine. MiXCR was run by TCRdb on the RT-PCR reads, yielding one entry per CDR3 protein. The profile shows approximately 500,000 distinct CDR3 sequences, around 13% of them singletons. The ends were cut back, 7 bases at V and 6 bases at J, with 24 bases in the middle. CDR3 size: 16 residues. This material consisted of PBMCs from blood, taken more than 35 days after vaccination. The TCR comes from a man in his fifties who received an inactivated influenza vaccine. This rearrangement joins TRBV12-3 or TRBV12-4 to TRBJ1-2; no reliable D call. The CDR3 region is CASTPEVGGPGDGYTF. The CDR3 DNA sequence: TGTGCCAGCACCCCCGAGGTGGGTGGGCCAGGCGATGGCTACACCTTC.